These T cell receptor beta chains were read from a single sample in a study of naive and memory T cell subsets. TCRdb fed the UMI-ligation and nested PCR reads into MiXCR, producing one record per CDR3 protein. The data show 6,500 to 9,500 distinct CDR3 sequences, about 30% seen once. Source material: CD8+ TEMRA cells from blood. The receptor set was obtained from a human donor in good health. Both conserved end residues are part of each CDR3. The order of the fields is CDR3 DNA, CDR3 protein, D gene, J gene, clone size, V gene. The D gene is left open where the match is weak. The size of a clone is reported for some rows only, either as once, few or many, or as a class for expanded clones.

CDR3nt: TGCGCCAGCAGCCGAGCCGACAGGGTCGACAACACTGAAGCTTTCTTT
CDR3aa: CASSRADRVDNTEAFF
d_gene: TRBD1
j_gene: TRBJ1-1
abundance: few
v_gene: TRBV4-3

CDR3nt: TGTGCCACCAGCAGAGGCGGGACAGGGGTCGTGGAGACCCAGTACTTC
CDR3aa: CATSRGGTGVVETQYF
d_gene: TRBD1
j_gene: TRBJ2-5
abundance: -
v_gene: TRBV15

CDR3nt: TGTGCCAGCAGTCCAACTAGTTCCGAGACCCAGTACTTC
CDR3aa: CASSPTSSETQYF
d_gene: -
j_gene: TRBJ2-5
abundance: -
v_gene: TRBV12-3/TRBV12-4

CDR3nt: TGTGCCAGCAGTCTAACGTATGACAGGGATAGGAATGAAAAACTGTTTTTT
CDR3aa: CASSLTYDRDRNEKLFF
d_gene: TRBD1
j_gene: TRBJ1-4
abundance: few
v_gene: TRBV12-3/TRBV12-4

CDR3nt: TGTGCCAGCAGCTTAGGTGGGACAGGGCCTTTCTGGACTGAAGCTTTCTTT
CDR3aa: CASSLGGTGPFWTEAFF
d_gene: TRBD1
j_gene: TRBJ1-1
abundance: many
v_gene: TRBV7-2

CDR3nt: TGTGCCAGCAGCTTACTCTCCGGCACAGATACGCAGTATTTT
CDR3aa: CASSLLSGTDTQYF
d_gene: -
j_gene: TRBJ2-3
abundance: -
v_gene: TRBV7-3

CDR3nt: TGTGCCACCGCAGGGGATACGCAGTATTTT
CDR3aa: CATAGDTQYF
d_gene: -
j_gene: TRBJ2-3
abundance: -
v_gene: TRBV24-1

CDR3nt: TGTGCCAGCAGTGACAGGGCAGACTACCCGAATGAGCAGTTCTTC
CDR3aa: CASSDRADYPNEQFF
d_gene: -
j_gene: TRBJ2-1
abundance: -
v_gene: TRBV6-4

CDR3nt: TGCGCCAGCAGTCTTGACAGGGGAGCCCGGGAGAAGCAGTATTTT
CDR3aa: CASSLDRGAREKQYF
d_gene: TRBD1
j_gene: TRBJ2-3
abundance: -
v_gene: TRBV10-2

CDR3nt: TGTGCCAGCAGCTTCCTTGGGGGGGTAAGCACAGATACGCAGTATTTT
CDR3aa: CASSFLGGVSTDTQYF
d_gene: TRBD2
j_gene: TRBJ2-3
abundance: -
v_gene: TRBV5-6

CDR3nt: TGTGCCAGCAGTTTAGCGTCAGGGGTAACTGAAGCTTTCTTT
CDR3aa: CASSLASGVTEAFF
d_gene: -
j_gene: TRBJ1-1
abundance: few
v_gene: TRBV12-3/TRBV12-4

CDR3nt: TGTGCCAGTACTCCCGGGACAGGGACCCAAGAGACCCAGTACTTC
CDR3aa: CASTPGTGTQETQYF
d_gene: TRBD1
j_gene: TRBJ2-5
abundance: few
v_gene: TRBV6-2/TRBV6-3

CDR3nt: TGTGCCAGTATCCAGGGGATTAACACTGAAGCTTTCTTT
CDR3aa: CASIQGINTEAFF
d_gene: -
j_gene: TRBJ1-1
abundance: -
v_gene: TRBV19

CDR3nt: TGTGCCACCAGCAGACAGACAGCCAACTCCTACGAGCAGTACTTC
CDR3aa: CATSRQTANSYEQYF
d_gene: -
j_gene: TRBJ2-7
abundance: -
v_gene: TRBV15

CDR3nt: TGTGCCAGCAGTTGGGGATCTTCCGGAAACACCATATATTTT
CDR3aa: CASSWGSSGNTIYF
d_gene: -
j_gene: TRBJ1-3
abundance: -
v_gene: TRBV12-3/TRBV12-4

CDR3nt: TGTGCCAGTAGATCTACAGCCGGGACAGCGAACACTGAAGCTTTCTTT
CDR3aa: CASRSTAGTANTEAFF
d_gene: TRBD1
j_gene: TRBJ1-1
abundance: few
v_gene: TRBV19

CDR3nt: TGTGCCAGCAGCTTACTTGGGACAGGGAACTACAATGAGCAGTTCTTC
CDR3aa: CASSLLGTGNYNEQFF
d_gene: TRBD1
j_gene: TRBJ2-1
abundance: few
v_gene: TRBV7-3

CDR3nt: TGTGCCAGCAGTGAATGGCGGGACAGCACAGATACGCAGTATTTT
CDR3aa: CASSEWRDSTDTQYF
d_gene: -
j_gene: TRBJ2-3
abundance: few
v_gene: TRBV2

CDR3nt: TGTGCCACCAGCGAGAAGGACAGGGGCTCTGGAAACACCATATATTTT
CDR3aa: CATSEKDRGSGNTIYF
d_gene: TRBD1
j_gene: TRBJ1-3
abundance: few
v_gene: TRBV15

CDR3nt: TGTGCCAGCAGCTTCGGACAGGGGAGCCCGAACACTGAAGCTTTCTTT
CDR3aa: CASSFGQGSPNTEAFF
d_gene: TRBD1
j_gene: TRBJ1-1
abundance: medium-sized
v_gene: TRBV11-3

CDR3nt: TGCAGCGTTGAAGATGGGGACAGGGGGAACACTGAAGCTATCTCTGGGAACACTGAAGCTTTCTTT
CDR3aa: CSVEDGDRGNTEAISGNTEAFF
d_gene: TRBD1
j_gene: TRBJ1-1
abundance: few
v_gene: TRBV29-1

CDR3nt: TGTGCCAGCAGAAAGGGGGAACCCTATGGCTACACCTTC
CDR3aa: CASRKGEPYGYTF
d_gene: -
j_gene: TRBJ1-2
abundance: -
v_gene: TRBV7-9

CDR3nt: TGTGCCAGCAGCGTAGTGGAGGACAATGAGCAGTTCTTC
CDR3aa: CASSVVEDNEQFF
d_gene: -
j_gene: TRBJ2-1
abundance: few
v_gene: TRBV9

CDR3nt: TGCGCCAGCAGCCCAGACAGGGGGCGACTCCAGGGCTACACCTTC
CDR3aa: CASSPDRGRLQGYTF
d_gene: TRBD1
j_gene: TRBJ1-2
abundance: -
v_gene: TRBV4-3

CDR3nt: TGTGCCAGCAGCTTGGGGACGACCTACACTGAAGCTTTCTTT
CDR3aa: CASSLGTTYTEAFF
d_gene: -
j_gene: TRBJ1-1
abundance: medium-sized
v_gene: TRBV7-8

CDR3nt: TGTGCCAGCACCGAGCGGGGGCCAATTCAAGAGACCCAGTACTTC
CDR3aa: CASTERGPIQETQYF
d_gene: TRBD2
j_gene: TRBJ2-5
abundance: -
v_gene: TRBV5-6

CDR3nt: TGTGCCAGCAGTTTGGGGGATCACTATGGCTACACCTTC
CDR3aa: CASSLGDHYGYTF
d_gene: -
j_gene: TRBJ1-2
abundance: few
v_gene: TRBV12-3/TRBV12-4

CDR3nt: TGTGCCAGCAGCTTACTTAGGGGTGGGTTAACAGATACGCAGTATTTT
CDR3aa: CASSLLRGGLTDTQYF
d_gene: -
j_gene: TRBJ2-3
abundance: few
v_gene: TRBV7-3

CDR3nt: TGTGCCAGCAGTTACGCGGGACAGACTTACGAGCAGTACTTC
CDR3aa: CASSYAGQTYEQYF
d_gene: -
j_gene: TRBJ2-7
abundance: many
v_gene: TRBV6-2/TRBV6-3

CDR3nt: TGTGCCAGCAGGCGGGACAGAAGATTCGAGGGAAACACTGAAGCTTTCTTT
CDR3aa: CASRRDRRFEGNTEAFF
d_gene: TRBD1
j_gene: TRBJ1-1
abundance: -
v_gene: TRBV6-2/TRBV6-3

CDR3nt: TGTGCCAGCAGTTTGGTTCATAAGGACAATGAGCAGTTCTTC
CDR3aa: CASSLVHKDNEQFF
d_gene: -
j_gene: TRBJ2-1
abundance: few
v_gene: TRBV12-3/TRBV12-4

CDR3nt: TGCAGTGCTTGGACTAGCGGGGGTTCCGCCTCCTACGAGCAGTACTTC
CDR3aa: CSAWTSGGSASYEQYF
d_gene: TRBD2
j_gene: TRBJ2-7
abundance: -
v_gene: TRBV20-1

CDR3nt: TGTGCCAGCAGCTTGGGAACGGGAGGGACAGATACGCAGTATTTT
CDR3aa: CASSLGTGGTDTQYF
d_gene: TRBD2
j_gene: TRBJ2-3
abundance: -
v_gene: TRBV11-2

CDR3nt: TGTGCCGGCCAGGGGGTGTCGGAAGAAAAACTGTTTTTT
CDR3aa: CAGQGVSEEKLFF
d_gene: TRBD1
j_gene: TRBJ1-4
abundance: many
v_gene: TRBV7-9

CDR3nt: TGTGCCAGCAGCTTGGACAGGGGTGGCAATGAGCAGTTCTTC
CDR3aa: CASSLDRGGNEQFF
d_gene: TRBD1
j_gene: TRBJ2-1
abundance: -
v_gene: TRBV5-4

CDR3nt: TGTGCCACCAGTGATTTGTGGGATGAGCAGTTCTTC
CDR3aa: CATSDLWDEQFF
d_gene: -
j_gene: TRBJ2-1
abundance: medium-sized
v_gene: TRBV24-1

CDR3nt: TGTGCTAGTGGCCTGGGACAGAGGGGGACAGATACGCAGTATTTT
CDR3aa: CASGLGQRGTDTQYF
d_gene: TRBD1
j_gene: TRBJ2-3
abundance: few
v_gene: TRBV12-5

CDR3nt: TGTGCCAGCAGCTTATCGGCGGGCTACACAGATACGCAGTATTTT
CDR3aa: CASSLSAGYTDTQYF
d_gene: -
j_gene: TRBJ2-3
abundance: -
v_gene: TRBV7-8

CDR3nt: TGTGCCAGCAGCCCGGGACTAGCGGGAGTATCGGATACGCAGTATTTT
CDR3aa: CASSPGLAGVSDTQYF
d_gene: TRBD2
j_gene: TRBJ2-3
abundance: -
v_gene: TRBV5-6

CDR3nt: TGCAGCGTAGGGGGGTTAATGGCCCGCACTGCAGATACGCAGTATTTT
CDR3aa: CSVGGLMARTADTQYF
d_gene: -
j_gene: TRBJ2-3
abundance: -
v_gene: TRBV29-1

CDR3nt: TGTGCCAGCAGCTTAGGGGGCCCGAACACTGAAGCTTTCTTT
CDR3aa: CASSLGGPNTEAFF
d_gene: -
j_gene: TRBJ1-1
abundance: medium-sized
v_gene: TRBV11-3

CDR3nt: TGTGCCAGCAGTTACTGGGGCTACACCTTC
CDR3aa: CASSYWGYTF
d_gene: -
j_gene: TRBJ1-2
abundance: -
v_gene: TRBV6-6

CDR3nt: TGTGCCATCAGTTCAAAAGTGGGAACTAGCGGGGGGCCTCTTTACAATGAGCAGTTCTTC
CDR3aa: CAISSKVGTSGGPLYNEQFF
d_gene: TRBD2
j_gene: TRBJ2-1
abundance: few
v_gene: TRBV10-3

CDR3nt: TGTGCCAGCAGCCCAAAGGGGACTCCAAGAAACATTCAGTACTTC
CDR3aa: CASSPKGTPRNIQYF
d_gene: -
j_gene: TRBJ2-4
abundance: -
v_gene: TRBV12-3/TRBV12-4

CDR3nt: TGCAGTGCTAGTATAATTCCACTAGCGGGACAAGAGACCCAGTACTTC
CDR3aa: CSASIIPLAGQETQYF
d_gene: TRBD2
j_gene: TRBJ2-5
abundance: -
v_gene: TRBV20-1

CDR3nt: TGTGCCAGCAGTTTAGGGGGGACAGATCCTGAAGCTTTCTTT
CDR3aa: CASSLGGTDPEAFF
d_gene: TRBD1
j_gene: TRBJ1-1
abundance: few
v_gene: TRBV28

CDR3nt: TGTGCCAGCTTTCCGGGGCCTGCCGGGGCCAGCAATGAAGCTTTCTTT
CDR3aa: CASFPGPAGASNEAFF
d_gene: -
j_gene: TRBJ1-1
abundance: many
v_gene: TRBV6-2/TRBV6-3

CDR3nt: TGTGCCAGCTCACCCGGAGGGGTAAACAATCAGCCCCAGCATTTT
CDR3aa: CASSPGGVNNQPQHF
d_gene: -
j_gene: TRBJ1-5
abundance: -
v_gene: TRBV18

CDR3nt: TGCGCCAGCAGCCTAACCGGGACAGGGGCCCCGGGGCTGTTTTTT
CDR3aa: CASSLTGTGAPGLFF
d_gene: TRBD1
j_gene: TRBJ2-2
abundance: few
v_gene: TRBV4-3

CDR3nt: TGCAGCGTTGTTGAGGGAGGGGACAATGAGCAGTTCTTC
CDR3aa: CSVVEGGDNEQFF
d_gene: TRBD2
j_gene: TRBJ2-1
abundance: few
v_gene: TRBV29-1